This T cell receptor beta chain emerged from a study of technical replicates of blood from several donors. This clone was seen just once. CDR1 is SGHRS, CDR2 YFSETQ, per germline. V shed 0 bases and J shed 2 bases, with 13 bases lying between them. This CDR3 has 16 residues. Profiling relied on immunoSEQ multiplex PCR, and the TCRdb table lists in-frame clones only, not all of them. In the table there are about 83,000 clones, around nine tenths of which are singletons. The V gene is TRBV5-1, the J gene TRBJ2-3; no reliable D call. This clonotype originated in a human donor in good health. Sequencing was carried out using T cells isolated from PBMCs. The CDR3 protein is CASSLAARVPTDTQYF. As DNA, the CDR3 is TGCGCCAGCAGCTTGGCCGCTAGAGTGCCCACAGATACGCAGTATTTT. Filled out from reference TRBV5-1 and TRBJ2-3, the complete variable domain reads KAGVTQTPRYLIKTRGQQVTLSCSPISGHRSVSWYQQTPGQGLQFLFEYFSETQRNKGNFPGRFSGRQFSNSRSEMNVSTLELGDSALYLCASSLAARVPTDTQYFGPGTRLTVL.